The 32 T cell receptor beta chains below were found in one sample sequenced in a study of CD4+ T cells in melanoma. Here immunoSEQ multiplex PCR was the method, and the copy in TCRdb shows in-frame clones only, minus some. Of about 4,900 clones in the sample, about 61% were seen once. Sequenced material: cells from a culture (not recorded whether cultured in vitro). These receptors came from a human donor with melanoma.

CDR3 protein: CASSPTRGARRTEAFF. For the CDR3, the DNA is TGTGCCAGCAGCCCCACAAGGGGGGCTCGCCGCACTGAAGCTTTCTTT. V usage is TRBV7-9 and J usage is TRBJ1-1, with D maybe TRBD1 (6 bases). V was cut by 5 bases and J by 4 bases, with 20 bases left in between. Germline V lookup: CDR1 SEHNR, CDR2 FQNEAQ (reference sequence). The CDR3 runs to 16 residues. The full variable domain, in which reference TRBV7-9 and TRBJ1-1 provide the parts outside the CDR3, is DTGVSQNPRHKITKRGQNVTFRCDPISEHNRLYWYRQTLGQGPEFLTYFQNEAQLEKSRLLSDRFSAERPKGSFSTLEIQRTEQGDSAMYLCASSPTRGARRTEAFFGQGTRLTVV.

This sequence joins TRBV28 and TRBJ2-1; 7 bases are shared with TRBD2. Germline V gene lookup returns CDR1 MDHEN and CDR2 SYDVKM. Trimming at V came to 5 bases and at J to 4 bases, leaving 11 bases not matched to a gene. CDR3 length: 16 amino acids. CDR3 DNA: TGTGCCAGCAGTCTCCTCGGGGCGGGGGTGTACAATGAGCAGTTCTTC. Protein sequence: CASSLLGAGVYNEQFF.

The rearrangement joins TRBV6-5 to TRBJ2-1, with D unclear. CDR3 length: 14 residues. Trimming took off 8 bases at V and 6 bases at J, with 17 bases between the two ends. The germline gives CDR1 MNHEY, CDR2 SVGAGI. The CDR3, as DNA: TGTGCCAGCGCCCTCATTCGGGCAGTCAATGAGCAGTTCTTC. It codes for CASALIRAVNEQFF.

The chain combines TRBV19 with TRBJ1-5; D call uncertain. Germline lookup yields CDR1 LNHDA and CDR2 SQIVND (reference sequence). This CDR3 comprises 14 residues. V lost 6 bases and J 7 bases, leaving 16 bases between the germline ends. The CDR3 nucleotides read TGTGCCAGTAGCAATTCGGCCTCACTGCAGCCCCAGCATTTT. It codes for CASSNSASLQPQHF.

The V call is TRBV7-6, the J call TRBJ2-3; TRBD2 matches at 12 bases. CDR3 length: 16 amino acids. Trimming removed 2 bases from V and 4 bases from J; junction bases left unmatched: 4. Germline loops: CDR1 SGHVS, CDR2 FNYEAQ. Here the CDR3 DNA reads TGTGCCAGCAGCTTACCTAGCGGGGGGGATCCAGATACGCAGTATTTT. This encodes CASSLPSGGDPDTQYF.

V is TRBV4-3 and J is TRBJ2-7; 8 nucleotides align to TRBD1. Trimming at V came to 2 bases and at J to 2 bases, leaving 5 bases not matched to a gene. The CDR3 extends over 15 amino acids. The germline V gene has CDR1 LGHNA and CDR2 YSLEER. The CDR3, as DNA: TGCGCCAGCAGCCAACAGGTGGGACAGGCCTACGAGCAGTACTTC. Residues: CASSQQVGQAYEQYF.

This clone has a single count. The CDR3 nucleotides are TGTGCCAGCAGCTTATGGGGCCCCAACAGGGGGCAATCGGGTACTGAAGCTTTCTTT. This gives the protein CASSLWGPNRGQSGTEAFF. This sequence joins TRBV7-6 and TRBJ1-1, with 9 nucleotides matching TRBD1. Losses at the gene ends were 2 bases for V and 5 bases for J; bases not matched to a gene: 18. There are 19 residues in the CDR3. Germline CDR1 reads SGHVS; CDR2 reads FNYEAQ.

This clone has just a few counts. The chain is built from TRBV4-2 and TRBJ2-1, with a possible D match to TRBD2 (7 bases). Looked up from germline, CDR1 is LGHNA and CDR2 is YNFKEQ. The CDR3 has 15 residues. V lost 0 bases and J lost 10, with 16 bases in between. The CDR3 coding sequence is TGTGCCAGCAGCCAAGATGCGGGGGCCCCTGAAGAGCAGTTCTTC. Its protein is CASSQDAGAPEEQFF.

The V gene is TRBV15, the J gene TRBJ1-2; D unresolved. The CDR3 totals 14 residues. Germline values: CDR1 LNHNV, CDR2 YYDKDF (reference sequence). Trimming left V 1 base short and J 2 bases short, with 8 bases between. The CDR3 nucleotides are TGTGCCACCAGCAGAGCATCCAAGAACTATGGCTACACCTTC. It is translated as CATSRASKNYGYTF. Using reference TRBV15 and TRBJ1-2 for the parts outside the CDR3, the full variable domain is DAMVIQNPRYQVTQFGKPVTLSCSQTLNHNVMYWYQQKSSQAPKLLFHYYDKDFNNEADTPDNFQSRRPNTSFCFLDIRSPGLGDTAMYLCATSRASKNYGYTFGSGTRLTVV.

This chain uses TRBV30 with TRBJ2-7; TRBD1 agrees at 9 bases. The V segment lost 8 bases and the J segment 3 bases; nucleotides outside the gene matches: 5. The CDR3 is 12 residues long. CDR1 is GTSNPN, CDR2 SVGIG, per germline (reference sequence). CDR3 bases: TGTGCCCACCAGGGACAGGGCTACGAGCAGTACTTC. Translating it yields CAHQGQGYEQYF.

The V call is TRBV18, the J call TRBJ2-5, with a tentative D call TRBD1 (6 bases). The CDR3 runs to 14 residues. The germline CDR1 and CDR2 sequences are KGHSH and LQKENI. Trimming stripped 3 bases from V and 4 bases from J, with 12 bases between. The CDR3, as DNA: TGTGCCAGCTCACCGGGACAAGGAAGAGAGACCCAGTACTTC. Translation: CASSPGQGRETQYF.

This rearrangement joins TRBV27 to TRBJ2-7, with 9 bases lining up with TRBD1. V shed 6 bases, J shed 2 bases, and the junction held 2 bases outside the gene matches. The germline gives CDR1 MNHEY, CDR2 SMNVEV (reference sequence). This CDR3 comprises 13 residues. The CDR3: CASSGTGPYEQYF. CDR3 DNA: TGTGCCAGCAGCGGGACAGGGCCCTACGAGCAGTACTTC.

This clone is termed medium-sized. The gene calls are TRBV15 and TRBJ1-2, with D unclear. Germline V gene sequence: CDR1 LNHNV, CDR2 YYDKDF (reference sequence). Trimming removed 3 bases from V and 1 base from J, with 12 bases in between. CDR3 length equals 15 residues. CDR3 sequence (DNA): TGTGCCACCAGCAGCAGAAAGAGTTTTAACTATGGCTACACCTTC. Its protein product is CATSSRKSFNYGYTF.

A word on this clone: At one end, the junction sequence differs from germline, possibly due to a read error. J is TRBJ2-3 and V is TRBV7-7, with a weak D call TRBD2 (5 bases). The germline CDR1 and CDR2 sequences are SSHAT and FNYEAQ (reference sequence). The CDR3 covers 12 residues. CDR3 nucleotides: TGTGCTAGCAGCCCCGAGGGAGATACGCAGTATTTT. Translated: CASSPEGDTQYF.

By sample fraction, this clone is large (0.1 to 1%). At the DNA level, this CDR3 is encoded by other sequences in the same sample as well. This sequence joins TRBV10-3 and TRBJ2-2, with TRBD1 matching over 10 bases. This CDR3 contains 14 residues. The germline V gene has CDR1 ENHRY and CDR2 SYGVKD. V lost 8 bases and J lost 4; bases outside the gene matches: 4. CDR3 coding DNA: TGTGCCATCCGCCGACAGGGGGCCACCGGGGAGCTGTTTTTT. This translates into CAIRRQGATGELFF.

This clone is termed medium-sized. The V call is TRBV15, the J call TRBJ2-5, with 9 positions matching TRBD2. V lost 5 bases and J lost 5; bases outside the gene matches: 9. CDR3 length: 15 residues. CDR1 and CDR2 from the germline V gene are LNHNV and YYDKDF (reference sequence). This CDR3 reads CATSARRTSVETQYF. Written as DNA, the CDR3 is TGTGCCACCAGCGCCCGAAGGACTAGCGTTGAGACCCAGTACTTC.

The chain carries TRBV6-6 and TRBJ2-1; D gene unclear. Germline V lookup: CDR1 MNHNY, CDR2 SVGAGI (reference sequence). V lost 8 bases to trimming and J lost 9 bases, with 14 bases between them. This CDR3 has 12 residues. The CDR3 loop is CASHSYKFEQFF. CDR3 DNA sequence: TGTGCCAGCCACAGTTACAAATTTGAGCAGTTCTTC.

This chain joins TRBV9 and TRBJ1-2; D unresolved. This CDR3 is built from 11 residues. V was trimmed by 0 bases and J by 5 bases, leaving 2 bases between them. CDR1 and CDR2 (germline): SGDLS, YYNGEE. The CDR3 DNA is TGTGCCAGCAGCGTAGGTTATGGCTACACCTTC. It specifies CASSVGYGYTF.

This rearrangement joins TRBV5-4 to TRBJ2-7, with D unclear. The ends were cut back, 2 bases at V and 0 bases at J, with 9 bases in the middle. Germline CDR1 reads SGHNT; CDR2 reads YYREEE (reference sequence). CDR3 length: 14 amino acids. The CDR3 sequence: CASSLAGSSYEQYF. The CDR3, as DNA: TGTGCCAGCAGCTTAGCCGGGTCCTCCTACGAGCAGTACTTC.

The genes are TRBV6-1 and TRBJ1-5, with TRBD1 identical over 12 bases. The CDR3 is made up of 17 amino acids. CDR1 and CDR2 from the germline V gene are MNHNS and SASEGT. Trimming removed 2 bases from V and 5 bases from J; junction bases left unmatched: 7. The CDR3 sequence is CASSERPGTGGDQPQHF. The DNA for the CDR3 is TGTGCCAGCAGTGAACGTCCCGGGACAGGGGGCGATCAGCCCCAGCATTTT.

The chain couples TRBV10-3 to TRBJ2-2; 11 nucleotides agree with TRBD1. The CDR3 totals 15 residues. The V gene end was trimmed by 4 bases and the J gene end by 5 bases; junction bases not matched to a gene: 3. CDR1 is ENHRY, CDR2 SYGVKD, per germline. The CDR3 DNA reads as TGTGCCATCAGTGGGACAGGGGGCGGGACCGGGGAGCTGTTTTTT. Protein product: CAISGTGGGTGELFF.

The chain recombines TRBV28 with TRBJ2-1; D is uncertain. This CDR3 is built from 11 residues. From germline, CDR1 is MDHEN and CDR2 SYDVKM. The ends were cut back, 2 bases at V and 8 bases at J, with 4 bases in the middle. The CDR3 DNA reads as TGTGCCAGCAGTTTAGTGGATGAGCAGTTCTTC. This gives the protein CASSLVDEQFF.

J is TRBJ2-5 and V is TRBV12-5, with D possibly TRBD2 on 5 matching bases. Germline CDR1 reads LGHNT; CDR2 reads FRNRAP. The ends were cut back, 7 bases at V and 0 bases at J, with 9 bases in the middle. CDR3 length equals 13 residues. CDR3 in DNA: TGTGCTAGTGCTGCCGGGAACCAAGAGACCCAGTACTTC. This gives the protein CASAAGNQETQYF. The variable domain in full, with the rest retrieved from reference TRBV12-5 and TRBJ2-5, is DARVTQTPRHKVTEMGQEVTMRCQPILGHNTVFWYRQTMMQGLELLAYFRNRAPLDDSGMPKDRFSAEMPDATLATLKIQPSEPRDSAVYFCASAAGNQETQYFGPGTRLLVL.

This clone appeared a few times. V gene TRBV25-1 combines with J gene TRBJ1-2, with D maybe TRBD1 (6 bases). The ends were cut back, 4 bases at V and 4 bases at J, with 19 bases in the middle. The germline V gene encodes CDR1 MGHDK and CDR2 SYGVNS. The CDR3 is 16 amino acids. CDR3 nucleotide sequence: TGTGCCAGCAGTGGAGGTCTTCCGGGACAAGGCTATGGCTACACCTTC. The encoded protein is CASSGGLPGQGYGYTF.

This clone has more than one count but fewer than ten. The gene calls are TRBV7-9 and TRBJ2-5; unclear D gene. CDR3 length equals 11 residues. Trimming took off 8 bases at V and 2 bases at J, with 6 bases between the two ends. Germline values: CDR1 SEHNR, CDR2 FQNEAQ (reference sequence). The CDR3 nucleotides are TGTGCCAGCCAGCTTCAAGAGACCCAGTACTTC. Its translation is CASQLQETQYF.

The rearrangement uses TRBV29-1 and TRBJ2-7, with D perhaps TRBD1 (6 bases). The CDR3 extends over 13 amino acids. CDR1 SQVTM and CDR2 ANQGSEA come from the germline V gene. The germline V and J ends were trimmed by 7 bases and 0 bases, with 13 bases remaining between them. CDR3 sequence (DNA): TGCAGCGCCCTAAGACAGGACTCCTACGAGCAGTACTTC. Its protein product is CSALRQDSYEQYF.

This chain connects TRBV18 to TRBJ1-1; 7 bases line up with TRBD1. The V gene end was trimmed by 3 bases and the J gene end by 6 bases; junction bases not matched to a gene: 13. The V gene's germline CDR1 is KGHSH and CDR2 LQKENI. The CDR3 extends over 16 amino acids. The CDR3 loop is CASSPNADRAGPEAFF. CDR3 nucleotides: TGTGCCAGCTCACCTAATGCAGACAGGGCGGGTCCTGAAGCTTTCTTT.

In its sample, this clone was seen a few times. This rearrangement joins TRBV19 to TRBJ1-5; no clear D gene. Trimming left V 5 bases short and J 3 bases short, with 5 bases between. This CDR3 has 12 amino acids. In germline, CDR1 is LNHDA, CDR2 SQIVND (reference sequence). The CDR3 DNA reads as TGTGCCAGTAGTGGGCACAATCAGCCCCAGCATTTT. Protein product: CASSGHNQPQHF.

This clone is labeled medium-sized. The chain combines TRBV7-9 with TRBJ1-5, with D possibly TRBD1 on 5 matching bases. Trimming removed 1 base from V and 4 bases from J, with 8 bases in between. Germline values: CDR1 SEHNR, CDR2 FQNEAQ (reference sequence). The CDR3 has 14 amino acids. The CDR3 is CASSLVGENQPQHF. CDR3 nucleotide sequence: TGTGCCAGCAGCTTAGTGGGGGAGAATCAGCCCCAGCATTTT.

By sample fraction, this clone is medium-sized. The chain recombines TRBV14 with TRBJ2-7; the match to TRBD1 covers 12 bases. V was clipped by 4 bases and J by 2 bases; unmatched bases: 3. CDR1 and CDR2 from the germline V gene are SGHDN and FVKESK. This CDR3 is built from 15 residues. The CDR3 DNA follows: TGTGCCAGCAGCCCCGGGACAGGGGGCCCCTACGAGCAGTACTTC. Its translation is CASSPGTGGPYEQYF.

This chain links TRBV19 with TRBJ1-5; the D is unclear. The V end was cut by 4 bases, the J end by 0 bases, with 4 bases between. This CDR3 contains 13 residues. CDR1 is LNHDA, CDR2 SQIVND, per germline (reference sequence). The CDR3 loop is CASSTSSNQPQHF. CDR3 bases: TGTGCCAGTAGTACCAGTAGCAATCAGCCCCAGCATTTT.

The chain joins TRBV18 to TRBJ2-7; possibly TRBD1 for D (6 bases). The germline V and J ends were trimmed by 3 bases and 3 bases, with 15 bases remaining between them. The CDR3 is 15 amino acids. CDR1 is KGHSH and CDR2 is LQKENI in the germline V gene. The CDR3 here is CASSPTGLPGYEQYF. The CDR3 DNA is TGTGCCAGCTCACCTACAGGGCTACCGGGCTACGAGCAGTACTTC.